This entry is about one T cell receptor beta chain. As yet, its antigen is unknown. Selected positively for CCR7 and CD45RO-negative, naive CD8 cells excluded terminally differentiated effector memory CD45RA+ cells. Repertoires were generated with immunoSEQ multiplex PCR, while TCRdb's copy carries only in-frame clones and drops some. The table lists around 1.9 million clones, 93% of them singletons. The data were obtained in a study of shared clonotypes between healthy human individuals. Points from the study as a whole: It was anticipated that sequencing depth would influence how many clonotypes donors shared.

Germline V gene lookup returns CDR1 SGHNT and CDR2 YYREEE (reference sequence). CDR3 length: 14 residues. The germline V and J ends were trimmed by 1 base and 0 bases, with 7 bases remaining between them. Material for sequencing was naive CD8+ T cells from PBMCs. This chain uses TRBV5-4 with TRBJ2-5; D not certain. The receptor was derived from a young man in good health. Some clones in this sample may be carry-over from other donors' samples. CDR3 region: CASSLKPDQETQYF. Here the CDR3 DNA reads TGTGCCAGCAGCTTGAAGCCAGACCAAGAGACCCAGTACTTC.